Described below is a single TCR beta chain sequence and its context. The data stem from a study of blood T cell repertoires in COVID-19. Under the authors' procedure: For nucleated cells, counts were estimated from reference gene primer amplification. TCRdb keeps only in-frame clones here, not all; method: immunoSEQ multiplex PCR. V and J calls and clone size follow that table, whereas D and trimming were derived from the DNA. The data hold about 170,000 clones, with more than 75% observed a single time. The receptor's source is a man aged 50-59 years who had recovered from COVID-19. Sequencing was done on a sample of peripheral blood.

CDR3: CASSYRGGDEQYF. The CDR3 DNA reads as TGTGCCAGCAGTTACAGGGGGGGGGACGAGCAGTACTTC. The J gene is TRBJ2-7, the V gene TRBV6-2 or TRBV6-3; D perhaps matches TRBD2 (7 bases). The CDR3 totals 13 residues. Germline V gene data show CDR1 as MNHEY and CDR2 as SVGEGT. V was clipped by 2 bases and J by 5 bases, with 10 bases between them.